This T cell receptor (beta chain) was sequenced during a study of T cells after yellow fever vaccination (dated by TCRdb to between 2017 and 2020). Regarding the research as a whole: Libraries from fractions with low cell numbers were prepared with the SMART-Seq v4 Ultra Low Input RNA kit. Two healthy male donors made up the cohort, one aged 18 to 30 years and the other aged 30 to 40 years. Bulk PBMC replicates and cell subsets were isolated from blood drawn at multiple timepoints before and after both primary and secondary immunization. To track T-cell clones before and after primary and booster YFV17D yellow fever vaccination, bulk TCR alpha and beta repertoires were sequenced longitudinally. What the authors observed across the whole study: After the booster, most of the clones that had expanded following primary vaccination were detected again (approximately 95% of CD4 and around nine tenths of CD8), which suggests that memory was broadly maintained. Compared with the primary T-cell response, the secondary T-cell response was faster but weaker, reaching its peak on day 5 rather than on day 15. Computational filtering was needed because FACS-sorted repertoires could contain abundant contaminating clonotypes from the bulk population. A small share of clonotypes was detected in both CD4 and CD8 compartments, with the overlap likely arising from convergent recombination. Only a couple of donors were included in the study, so the extent to which the findings can be generalized is limited.

Taken with the paper, the label for treatment or condition translates to: live attenuated yellow fever vaccine strain. At each blood-draw timepoint, two biological replicates of bulk PBMCs were obtained. PBMCs were isolated from peripheral blood using a standard Ficoll-Paque protocol. TriZol was used to extract RNA from bulk PBMCs, CD4 and CD8 fractions, and dextramer-positive and dextramer-negative fractions. Instrument on record: Illumina NovaSeq 6000. TCR cDNA was synthesized by 5'RACE template switching, which introduced a universal primer site and unique molecular identifiers. Priming for cDNA synthesis came from both the TCR alpha and TCR beta constant segments. Libraries were amplified in two PCR steps, with sample barcodes and sequencing adapters added in the second step. Libraries were sequenced on Illumina HiSeq 2500 (2x100 bp) or NovaSeq (2x150 bp). Under the source paper's analysis protocol: MIGEC was used to demultiplex reads and collapse the reads into UMI consensus sequences, and MiXCR was used for V(D)J alignment. Using edgeR on replicate PBMC samples, clonotypes were called vaccine-responding if FDR was below 0.01 and the log2 fold change was above 5 up to day 15. Each bulk clonotype received a CD4 or CD8 identity based on whether the sequenced CD4 or CD8 repertoire contained that clonotype at higher abundance. TCRdb passed the public sequencing reads through fastp at Q25 and MiXCR, retaining productive beta sequences. Each record represents a unique CDR3 protein, reported with the most common genes and DNA among its rows. TCRdb's processing, not the authors' own work, is the source of the V and J calls. A total of a few hundred thousand distinct CDR3 sequences appear in this sample, around 4% of them only once. 23% of the sample belongs to the ten largest clones.

The CDR3 covers 14 residues, taking in both the cysteine and the phenylalanine. Just the 42-base CDR3 DNA is kept, in frame starting at base 1. The germline V gene provides CDR1 SGHTA and CDR2 FQGNSA. At the junction V is shortened by 3 bases and J by 5 bases; bases outside the gene matches: 0. This clonotype was seen many times. Its target antigen remains unknown. Nothing much larger sits one base from this clone, and base qualities are not available. The chain is assembled from TRBV7-2 and TRBJ2-3; TRBD2 agrees with 12 junctional bases. The source material was PBMCs, sampled on the day of the yellow fever booster vaccination. The source of this sequence is a man in his late teens or twenties who received the YFV17D yellow fever vaccine. The CDR3 protein is CASSLGLAGDTQYF. In nucleotide form, the sequence is TGTGCCAGCAGCTTGGGACTAGCGGGAGATACGCAGTATTTT.